This T cell receptor beta chain emerged from a study of technical replicates of blood from several donors. The CDR3 has 16 residues. V lost 6 bases and J lost 7; bases outside the gene matches: 10. Germline V lookup: CDR1 MNHEY, CDR2 SMNVEV (reference sequence). Libraries were prepared by immunoSEQ multiplex PCR; TCRdb keeps only in-frame clonotypes and omits some of them. The table records tens of thousands of clones, around 97% of them present only once. The V call is TRBV27, the J call TRBJ2-1, with 12 bases fitting TRBD2. Sequencing was done on a sample of T cells isolated from PBMCs. The sequence was collected from a human donor in good health. The CDR3 loop is CASSPKTSGSSNEQFF. CDR3 nucleotide sequence: TGTGCCAGCAGCCCTAAGACTAGCGGGAGTTCAAATGAGCAGTTCTTC.